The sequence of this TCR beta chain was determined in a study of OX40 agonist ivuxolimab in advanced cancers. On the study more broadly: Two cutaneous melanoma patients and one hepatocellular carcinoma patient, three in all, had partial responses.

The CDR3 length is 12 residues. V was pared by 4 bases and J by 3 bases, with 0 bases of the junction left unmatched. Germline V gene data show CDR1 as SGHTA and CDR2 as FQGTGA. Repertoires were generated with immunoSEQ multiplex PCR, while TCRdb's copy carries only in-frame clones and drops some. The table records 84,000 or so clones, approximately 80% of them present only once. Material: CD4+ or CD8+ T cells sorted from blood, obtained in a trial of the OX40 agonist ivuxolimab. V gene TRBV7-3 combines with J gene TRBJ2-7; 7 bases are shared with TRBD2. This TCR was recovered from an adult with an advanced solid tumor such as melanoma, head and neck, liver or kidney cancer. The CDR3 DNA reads TGTGCCAGCAGCTGGGAGGGCTACGAGCAGTACTTC. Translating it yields CASSWEGYEQYF.